Here is one TCR beta chain with its context. This clonotype came up many times. What antigen it recognizes has not been identified. Nothing much larger sits one base from this clone, and base qualities are not available. Hyperthyroidism was defined as stable when no progression to ophthalmopathy occurred within 18 months of follow-up. Patients with hyperthyroidism were aged 18 to 65 years, had been newly diagnosed, and had a disease duration of less than 2 months. Patients with other autoimmune diseases, uncontrolled infections, pregnancy or lactation were excluded. Diagnosis relied on clinical symptoms, serum thyroxine, TRAb, thyroid ultrasound and orbital computed tomography. PBMCs were isolated from approximately 10 ml of fresh peripheral blood by Ficoll-Paque density gradient centrifugation. Trizol reagent was used to extract the total RNA, and its quality was then checked on an Agilent 2100 Bioanalyzer.

This sample is drawn from a study of Graves' ophthalmopathy and Graves' hyperthyroidism listed by TCRdb under 2018. A note on the overall study: Peripheral blood was collected at initial diagnosis, before any treatment. To tell Graves' ophthalmopathy apart from Graves' hyperthyroidism, and to predict which patients would progress to ophthalmopathy, the study relied on TCR beta repertoire signatures. In total, 135 blood samples were TCR-sequenced: approximately 40 ophthalmopathy, some 75 hyperthyroidism and roughly 17 hyperthyroidism-to-ophthalmopathy patients. To explore V-J signatures that distinguish ophthalmopathy from hyperthyroidism, a discovery set of around 100 patients was enrolled, made up of 43 with ophthalmopathy and around 60 with stable hyperthyroidism. The independent validation cohort included under 20 hyperthyroidism patients plus 17 patients who later progressed from hyperthyroidism to ophthalmopathy. In roughly 6 hyperthyroidism patients, the T-cell repertoire of thyroid tissue was compared with the T-cell repertoire of blood. Following sample collection, hyperthyroidism patients were given methimazole at a starting dose of 30 mg daily, and ophthalmopathy patients were given high-dose intravenous methylprednisolone.

For repertoire sequencing, TCR beta CDR3 regions were amplified from RNA transcripts. A first-round RT-PCR used HTBI primers with the Qiagen OneStep RT-PCR kit, followed by a second-round multiplex PCR, size selection and purification. Libraries were sequenced paired-end with 100 bp reads on an Illumina HiSeq2000. Per the original workflow: SOAPnuke was used to process the reads, removing any read that contained adapters or uncalled bases, had a mean Phred below 15, or lacked an exact match to the constant primer or identifier. COPE v1.2.5 was used to merge the high-quality paired reads. Unique nucleotide sequences were defined as clonotypes and aligned to IMGT TRB V, D and J references using MiTCR v1.1. Analysis was restricted to V-J combinations with a frequency above 0.0001, which covered about 99% of repertoires. A TCR clonal expansion and chaos score per V-J combination was defined as the ratio of F50 clonal expansion to chaos observed in the TCRdist matrix. Features were reduced by Welch's t-statistics and random forest to approximately 13 V-J combinations, which fed a naive Bayes classifier. The similarity between thyroid and blood repertoires was quantified using the Morisita-Horn index. In TCRdb, the public reads were trimmed at Q25 with fastp and aligned with MiXCR, with productive beta chains retained. Every CDR3 protein is listed once, alongside the most common genes and DNA of its rows. The V and J calls here are based on TCRdb, not the publication. For this sample there are about 390,000 distinct CDR3 sequences; 17% appear just once. The biggest ten clones account for 2% to 3% of the sample.

Overall study outcomes, separate from this receptor: No statistical method was used to predetermine the sample size, and group allocation was not hidden from the investigators. Ophthalmopathy was separated from stable hyperthyroidism by the 13-signature model with roughly 87% sensitivity and about 81% specificity in cross-validation and with 80%/75% in the test set. In validation, the model predicted ophthalmopathy progression with about 71% sensitivity and roughly 72% specificity; eleven to twelve predicted patients were CT-confirmed with GO in a median of 6.5 months. Most expanded thyroid clonotypes with frequency above 0.001 were also detected in blood, suggesting blood repertoires may reflect the thyroid immune response.

This TCR was recovered from an adult woman with stable Graves' hyperthyroidism. Sequenced sample: peripheral blood.

The CDR3 loop reads CASSYPGNSYEQYF. At the DNA level, the sequence is TGTGCCAGCAGTTACCCGGGAAACTCCTACGAGCAGTACTTC. The chain employs TRBV6-5 and TRBJ2-7; the D gene is perhaps TRBD2, on 5 matching bases. The junction carries 8 bases between V and J, which are trimmed by 2 bases and 0 bases respectively. CDR1 and CDR2, per the germline V gene, are MNHEY and SVGAGI. CDR3 length: 14 amino acids, cysteine to phenylalanine. Of all the DNA, just the CDR3 is kept, 42 bases in frame from base 1.